This TCR beta chain originates from a study of control samples from healthy donors and cancer patients. The table came from immunoSEQ multiplex PCR; TCRdb's copy has only in-frame clones and leaves some out. The data hold 45,000 to 55,000 clones, with 95% observed a single time. The CDR3 loop spans 15 amino acids. Germline loops: CDR1 SGDLS, CDR2 YYNGEE. Trimming removed 2 bases at V and 4 bases at J, with 13 bases between. Material for sequencing was blood. The V and J genes are TRBV9 and TRBJ1-3; D is ambiguous. The receptor was isolated from a man under 40 in good health. The CDR3 loop reads CASSVRPSGGNTIYF. The CDR3 DNA follows: TGTGCCAGCAGCGTGAGACCCTCTGGCGGAAACACCATATATTTT.